These 24 T cell receptor beta chains were sequenced from one sample in a study of cytomegalovirus exposure and HLA in healthy donors. The PCR had 60 Vbeta and 13 Jbeta primers. Profiling relied on immunoSEQ multiplex PCR, and the TCRdb table lists in-frame clones only, not all of them. The profile shows about 110,000 clones, roughly 82% of them singletons. The sample comprised PBMCs. All receptors come from a man aged 45-65 years in good health and CMV-seronegative.

J is TRBJ2-7 and V is TRBV5-4; tentatively, D is TRBD1 (5 bases). V gave up 1 base and J gave up 1 base, with 12 bases separating them. Germline CDR1 reads SGHNT; CDR2 reads YYREEE (reference sequence). CDR3 size: 15 residues. The DNA of the CDR3 is TGTGCCAGCAGCTTGAAGGGCAAGGGGTCCTACGAGCAGTACGTC. Translated, it gives CASSLKGKGSYEQYV.

CDR3 bases: TGCGCCAGCAGCTCCTCCCGGACAGGGGGCGCGGAAGTCACTGAAGCTTTCTTT. Translating it yields CASSSSRTGGAEVTEAFF. The gene calls are TRBV5-1 and TRBJ1-1, with 11 bases fitting TRBD1. Germline trimming cut 3 bases from V and 4 bases from J; bases unmatched to any gene: 14. This CDR3 contains 18 residues. In germline, CDR1 is SGHRS, CDR2 YFSETQ. Full variable domain (missing parts from reference TRBV5-1 and TRBJ1-1): KAGVTQTPRYLIKTRGQQVTLSCSPISGHRSVSWYQQTPGQGLQFLFEYFSETQRNKGNFPGRFSGRQFSNSRSEMNVSTLELGDSALYLCASSSSRTGGAEVTEAFFGQGTRLTVV.

The chain couples TRBV7-9 to TRBJ2-1; 8 bases match TRBD2. CDR3 length: 14 residues. V was pared by 5 bases and J by 7 bases, with 7 bases of the junction left unmatched. In germline, CDR1 is SEHNR, CDR2 FQNEAQ (reference sequence). The chain's CDR3 is CASSGGLALNEQFF. The CDR3, as DNA: TGTGCCAGCAGCGGAGGACTAGCCCTTAATGAGCAGTTCTTC.

V is TRBV6-1 and J is TRBJ2-1; 15 positions match TRBD2. The CDR3 loop spans 16 amino acids. CDR1 and CDR2 from the germline V gene are MNHNS and SASEGT. J lost 10 bases, V lost 3 bases, and 7 bases had no gene match. CDR3 sequence reads: CASSERTSGGAGEQFF. The DNA of the CDR3 is TGTGCCAGCAGTGAGAGGACTAGCGGGGGGGCTGGAGAGCAGTTCTTC.

This clone was seen a handful of times. The J gene is TRBJ1-1, the V gene TRBV5-1; D perhaps matches TRBD1 (6 bases). CDR3 length: 14 amino acids. Germline-derived CDR1 and CDR2 are SGHRS and YFSETQ. Trimming pared 2 bases from V and 3 bases from J, leaving 11 bases between. The CDR3 loop reads CASSFLGQDTEAFF. In nucleotides, the CDR3 is TGCGCCAGCAGCTTTTTGGGACAAGACACTGAAGCTTTCTTT.

V gene TRBV27 combines with J gene TRBJ2-1; 10 nucleotides match TRBD2. The trim removed 3 bases at V and 2 bases at J, leaving 4 bases unmatched. Germline V gene data show CDR1 as MNHEY and CDR2 as SMNVEV (reference sequence). The CDR3 totals 16 residues. The CDR3 is CASSFLAGAAYNEQFF. The CDR3 DNA reads as TGTGCCAGCAGTTTCCTAGCGGGGGCCGCCTACAATGAGCAGTTCTTC.

CDR3 loop: CASSRDRVGKLFF. The CDR3 DNA reads as TGTGCCAGCAGCCGGGACAGGGTAGGAAAACTGTTTTTT. The chain couples TRBV5-8 to TRBJ1-4; TRBD1 matches at 9 bases. This CDR3 has 13 amino acids. Trimming took 4 bases from V and 10 from J; bases not matched to a gene: 5. CDR1 and CDR2 (germline): SGHTS, YDEGEE. The full variable domain, with the rest looked up from reference TRBV5-8 and TRBJ1-4, is EAGVTQSPTHLIKTRGQQATLRCSPISGHTSVYWYQQALGLGLQFLLWYDEGEERNRGNFPPRFSGRQFPNYSSELNVNALELEDSALYLCASSRDRVGKLFFGSGTQLSVL.

V is TRBV5-4 and J is TRBJ1-1; 10 positions agree with TRBD1. Unmatched junction bases numbered 15, after V lost 4 bases and J lost 12 bases. The germline gives CDR1 SGHNT, CDR2 YYREEE (reference sequence). The CDR3 contains 15 residues. CDR3 nucleotide sequence: TGTGCCAGCAGCCTCGGACAGGGGGATTGGGGGGAAACTTTCTTT. This translates into CASSLGQGDWGETFF.

The chain carries TRBV7-9 and TRBJ2-1; the match to TRBD1 covers 7 bases. Per the germline V gene, CDR1 is SEHNR and CDR2 is FQNEAQ (reference sequence). Trimming took 6 bases from V and 5 from J; bases not matched to a gene: 7. This CDR3 comprises 14 residues. CDR3 bases: TGTGCCAGCAGATCAGGGACAGCTAACAATGAGCAGTTCTTC. It encodes CASRSGTANNEQFF.

The chain carries TRBV19 and TRBJ1-5; D is uncertain. Trimming pared 3 bases from V and 0 bases from J, leaving 9 bases between. The CDR3 runs 15 residues. Germline CDR1 LNHDA, CDR2 SQIVND (reference sequence). CDR3 in DNA: TGTGCCAGTAGTATCTCCGGTTATAGCAATCAGCCCCAGCATTTT. Protein: CASSISGYSNQPQHF.

The chain couples TRBV10-1 to TRBJ2-3; D perhaps matches TRBD2 (6 bases). CDR3 length: 14 residues. Deletions cut 2 bases from V and 2 bases from J, with 8 bases between. CDR1 WNHNN and CDR2 SYGVQD come from the germline V gene (reference sequence). The CDR3 DNA sequence: TGCGCCAGCAGTGAGGCGGGAATCACAGATACGCAGTATTTT. Translation gives CASSEAGITDTQYF.

CDR3 sequence (DNA): TGTGCCTGGGCACGGGGGGCCCCCTACGAGCAGTACTTC. This sequence encodes CAWARGAPYEQYF. The chain is built from TRBV30 and TRBJ2-7, with D perhaps matching TRBD2 (7 bases). There are 13 residues in the CDR3. Deletions cut 5 bases from V and 2 bases from J, with 13 bases between. The germline V gene has CDR1 GTSNPN and CDR2 SVGIG (reference sequence).

This clone occurred a few times. The rearrangement uses TRBV28 and TRBJ1-1; 8 positions match TRBD1. In germline, CDR1 is MDHEN, CDR2 SYDVKM. CDR3 length: 13 amino acids. The V gene end was trimmed by 6 bases and the J gene end by 10 bases; junction bases not matched to a gene: 10. The DNA for the CDR3 is TGTGCCAGCAGCTCGACAGGGGTGGAGGGAGCTTTCTTT. It specifies CASSSTGVEGAFF.

The rearrangement uses TRBV6-5 and TRBJ2-2; D unresolved. Germline V CDR1 and CDR2: MNHEY, SVGAGI. The length of the CDR3 is 15 residues. V was trimmed by 5 bases and J by 2 bases, leaving 12 bases between them. Here the CDR3 DNA reads TGTGCCAGCAGTAGAGACATCCCCAACACCGGGGAGCTGTTTTTT. Amino acids: CASSRDIPNTGELFF.

The rearrangement joins TRBV28 to TRBJ2-5; 7 bases agree with TRBD2. This CDR3 is built from 12 residues. V trimming: 11 bases; J trimming: 3 bases; junction bases outside the gene matches: 6. Germline CDR1 and CDR2: MDHEN and SYDVKM. The CDR3 sequence is CASWTSKETQYF. The CDR3 DNA reads as TGTGCCTCCTGGACTAGTAAAGAGACCCAGTACTTC.

This sequence joins TRBV5-1 and TRBJ2-5; the match to TRBD1 covers 7 bases. Trimming took 0 bases from V and 5 from J; bases not matched to a gene: 4. CDR3 length equals 14 residues. CDR1 is SGHRS, CDR2 YFSETQ, per germline. CDR3 residues: CASSLVDREETQYF. The CDR3 DNA reads TGCGCCAGCAGCTTGGTTGACAGGGAGGAGACCCAGTACTTC.

The J gene is TRBJ2-1, the V gene TRBV7-7; a possible D gene is TRBD1 (6 bases). The CDR3 has 15 residues. V lost 1 base and J 5 bases, leaving 12 bases between the germline ends. Germline CDR1 is SSHAT and CDR2 is FNYEAQ (reference sequence). The CDR3 is CASSLGGTGNNEQFF. The DNA of the CDR3 is TGTGCCAGCAGCTTAGGAGGTACAGGGAACAATGAGCAGTTCTTC.

This clone appeared once. The chain links TRBV30 to TRBJ1-5; 9 positions agree with TRBD1. V shed 2 bases, J shed 3 bases, and the junction held 5 bases outside the gene matches. The CDR3 is made up of 15 amino acids. The germline V gene encodes CDR1 GTSNPN and CDR2 SVGIG (reference sequence). The CDR3 protein is CAWSIGTGYNQPQHF. CDR3 bases: TGTGCCTGGAGTATCGGGACAGGGTACAATCAGCCCCAGCATTTT.

The CDR3 loop is CASSAGTGYTGELFF. Written as DNA, the CDR3 is TGTGCCAGCAGCGCCGGGACAGGATACACCGGGGAGCTGTTTTTT. The V and J genes are TRBV6-1 and TRBJ2-2; TRBD1 matches 8 bases. CDR1 is MNHNS, CDR2 SASEGT, per germline. The CDR3 has 15 amino acids. V gave up 6 bases and J gave up 3 bases; unmatched junction bases: 6.

The count of this clone is one. The gene calls are TRBV15 and TRBJ2-5; the D is unclear. Trimming removed 0 bases at V and 4 bases at J, with 6 bases between. Germline assignment: CDR1 LNHNV and CDR2 YYDKDF (reference sequence). The CDR3 has 13 residues. CDR3 coding DNA: TGTGCCACCAGCAGAGATCCAGGAGAGACCCAGTACTTC. Residues: CATSRDPGETQYF.

The rearrangement uses TRBV13 and TRBJ1-4, with D perhaps TRBD1 (5 bases). The length of the CDR3 is 19 residues. Per germline, CDR1 PRHDT and CDR2 FYEKMQ (reference sequence). With 3 bases removed from V and 5 bases from J, the gap between germline ends came to 25 bases. CDR3 protein: CASSFSRGGGGLRNEKLFF. Here the CDR3 DNA reads TGTGCCAGCAGCTTTTCCCGTGGTGGGGGGGGACTCCGAAATGAAAAACTGTTTTTT.

The chain employs TRBV6-5 and TRBJ1-3; no reliable D call. From germline, CDR1 is MNHEY and CDR2 SVGAGI. V was clipped by 3 bases and J by 0 bases, with 9 bases between them. The CDR3 length is 15 residues. CDR3 nucleotide sequence: TGTGCCAGCAGTTATGGACTGGCCTCTGGAAACACCATATATTTT. Its translation is CASSYGLASGNTIYF.

This chain links TRBV7-8 with TRBJ1-5; D is ambiguous. The CDR3 has 12 residues. V was shortened by 2 bases and J by 7 bases, with 6 bases between the two germline ends. Germline CDR1 reads SGHVS; CDR2 reads FQNEAQ. Here the CDR3 DNA reads TGTGCCAGCAGCTTATTGGCCCAGCCCCAGCATTTT. This gives the protein CASSLLAQPQHF.

The V and J genes are TRBV18 and TRBJ2-2, with D possibly TRBD1 on 6 matching bases. CDR3 length equals 16 residues. V gave up 5 bases and J gave up 3 bases, with 16 bases separating them. Germline CDR1 KGHSH, CDR2 LQKENI. CDR3 region: CASSSRQAVDTGELFF. The CDR3 DNA is TGTGCCAGCTCATCCCGACAGGCAGTTGACACCGGGGAGCTGTTTTTT. Full variable domain (remainder filled in from reference TRBV18 and TRBJ2-2): NAGVMQNPRHLVRRRGQEARLRCSPMKGHSHVYWYRQLPEEGLKFMVYLQKENIIDESGMPKERFSAEFPKEGPSILRIQQVVRGDSAAYFCASSSRQAVDTGELFFGEGSRLTVL.